This entry lists 10 T cell receptor beta chains sequenced from one sample in a study of CD8 T cells in Susac syndrome. RNA amounts of roughly 0.45 to 1 ug underwent reverse transcription with random hexamers. TCRdb re-called the immunoSEQ multiplex PCR reads with MiXCR, one entry per CDR3 protein. Of roughly 100,000 distinct CDR3 sequences listed, roughly 94% are singletons. Sequencing used CD8+ T cells from PBMCs. Every receptor here comes from a human donor with Susac syndrome.

This rearrangement joins TRBV29-1 to TRBJ2-2, with TRBD1 identical over 9 bases. J lost 6 bases, V lost 4 bases, and 6 bases had no gene match. Germline V CDR1 and CDR2: SQVTM, ANQGSEA. The CDR3 is 14 residues long. The CDR3 loop reads CSVGGQGLPGELFF. Here the CDR3 DNA reads TGCAGCGTTGGGGGACAGGGTCTTCCCGGGGAGCTGTTTTTT.

This clonotype was observed a single time. The V and J genes are TRBV6-4 and TRBJ2-2; no clear D gene. The germline gives CDR1 MRHNA, CDR2 SNTAGT. CDR3 size: 12 residues. Trimming took off 2 bases at V and 6 bases at J, with 4 bases between the two ends. In nucleotides, the CDR3 is TGTGCCAGCAGTGACGCGGCCGGGGAGCTGTTTTTT. Protein sequence: CASSDAAGELFF.

The V gene is TRBV4-2, the J gene TRBJ2-6, with D unresolved. Germline loops: CDR1 LGHNA, CDR2 YNFKEQ. This CDR3 has 16 amino acids. Trimming took off 0 bases at V and 0 bases at J, with 6 bases between the two ends. CDR3 loop: CASSQDNNSGANVLTF. Here the CDR3 DNA reads TGTGCCAGCAGCCAAGATAACAACTCTGGGGCCAACGTCCTGACTTTC.

This clonotype was seen a single time. The chain carries TRBV7-8 and TRBJ2-5; tentative D call: TRBD2 (7 bases). The germline V and J ends were trimmed by 0 bases and 3 bases, with 14 bases remaining between them. Per the germline V gene, CDR1 is SGHVS and CDR2 is FQNEAQ. The CDR3 consists of 16 residues. CDR3 sequence (DNA): TGTGCCAGCAGCTTAGCGTGGGGGGGCGAAGAAGAGACCCAGTACTTC. The encoded protein is CASSLAWGGEEETQYF. Variable domain in full (rest from reference TRBV7-8 and TRBJ2-5): GAGVSQSPRYKVAKRGQDVALRCDPISGHVSLFWYQQALGQGPEFLTYFQNEAQLDKSGLPSDRFFAERPEGSVSTLKIQRTQQEDSAVYLCASSLAWGGEEETQYFGPGTRLLVL.

The chain joins TRBV7-9 to TRBJ2-7; no clear D gene. The CDR3 covers 16 residues. Trimming took off 6 bases at V and 0 bases at J, with 18 bases between the two ends. Per the germline V gene, CDR1 is SEHNR and CDR2 is FQNEAQ (reference sequence). The DNA for the CDR3 is TGTGCCAGCAGTTCATCAGACCGCTTGAGCTCCTACGAGCAGTACTTC. It codes for CASSSSDRLSSYEQYF.

The chain recombines TRBV27 with TRBJ2-1, with TRBD1 matching 9 bases. The germline gives CDR1 MNHEY, CDR2 SMNVEV (reference sequence). Unmatched junction bases numbered 8, after V lost 6 bases and J lost 8 bases. CDR3 length: 14 residues. This chain's CDR3 is CASSPGQGSHEQFF. The CDR3 DNA reads TGTGCCAGCAGCCCAGGACAGGGGTCACATGAGCAGTTCTTC.

Points on this clonotype: Relative to the germline gene, one junction end is altered; a read error may explain this. The genes are TRBV6-5 and TRBJ2-6, with D tentatively TRBD2 (5 bases). Looked up from germline, CDR1 is MNHEY and CDR2 is SVGAGI. The CDR3 covers 11 residues. CDR3 in DNA: TGTGCCAGCAGTTACGGGCCGAACGGGGCTTTC. Protein sequence: CASSYGPNGAF.

The chain has TRBV9 and TRBJ2-3, with D perhaps TRBD2 (6 bases). V was clipped by 2 bases and J by 5 bases, with 12 bases between them. The CDR3 extends over 14 amino acids. Looked up from germline, CDR1 is SGDLS and CDR2 is YYNGEE. The chain's CDR3 is CASSVSGVLDTQYF. CDR3 nucleotides: TGTGCCAGCAGCGTGTCGGGGGTGTTAGATACGCAGTATTTT. Variable domain in full (rest from reference TRBV9 and TRBJ2-3): DSGVTQTPKHLITATGQRVTLRCSPRSGDLSVYWYQQSLDQGLQFLIQYYNGEERAKGNILERFSAQQFPDLHSELNLSSLELGDSALYFCASSVSGVLDTQYFGPGTRLTVL.

The chain has TRBV6-5 and TRBJ2-7; D perhaps matches TRBD2 (6 bases). With 0 bases removed from V and 2 bases from J, the gap between germline ends came to 8 bases. The CDR3 spans 14 residues. CDR1 is MNHEY and CDR2 is SVGAGI in the germline V gene. The CDR3 nucleotides read TGTGCCAGCAGTTACTCCCGGGAGCCCTACGAGCAGTACTTC. Protein: CASSYSREPYEQYF.

The chain uses TRBV13 and TRBJ1-2; a weak D match, TRBD1 (5 bases). Between the trimmed V and J ends, which lost 3 bases and 1 base, there was a span of 9 bases. CDR3 size: 14 residues. Germline lookup yields CDR1 PRHDT and CDR2 FYEKMQ (reference sequence). This CDR3 reads CASSLEGNNYGYTF. The CDR3 DNA reads TGTGCCAGCAGCTTGGAGGGGAATAACTATGGCTACACCTTC.